The 13 T cell receptor beta chains listed next were all sequenced from one sample in a study of T cell repertoires in cytomegalovirus infection (dated by TCRdb to the late 2010s). Reads for this sample came from an Illumina HiSeq 1500. In TCRdb, the public reads were trimmed at Q25 with fastp and aligned with MiXCR, with productive beta chains retained. Every CDR3 protein is listed once, alongside the most common genes and DNA of its rows. In all, the sample holds 150,000 to 200,000 distinct CDR3 sequences, and under 25% of those were seen once. The top ten clonotypes cover under 3.5% of the sample. Sequenced: PBMCs. Receptor source: a human donor in good health (CMV status not recorded). Some clones in this sample may be carry-over from other donors' samples.

The chain has TRBV5-1 and TRBJ2-3, with unresolved D. The CDR3 covers 15 residues. The V gene lost 1 base and the J gene lost 1 base, with 10 bases spanning the gap. Germline lookup yields CDR1 SGHRS and CDR2 YFSETQ. The CDR3, as DNA: TGCGCCAGCAGCTTGCGAGGAATGGGCACAGATACGCAGTATTTT. It codes for CASSLRGMGTDTQYF.

The chain joins TRBV20-1 to TRBJ2-7, with D tentatively TRBD2 (6 bases). CDR1 and CDR2 from the germline V gene are DFQATT and SNEGSKA (reference sequence). This CDR3 contains 15 residues. The V end was cut by 0 bases, the J end by 3 bases, with 15 bases between. CDR3 residues: CSARDQAEGGYEQYF. CDR3 nucleotides: TGCAGTGCTAGAGATCAAGCGGAGGGAGGCTACGAGCAGTACTTC.

The CDR3 nucleotides are TGTGCCAGCAGCCGGGGACTCCTACGGGACAATGAGCAGTTCTTC. As protein: CASSRGLLRDNEQFF. This chain connects TRBV13 to TRBJ2-1; D perhaps matches TRBD2 (6 bases). The CDR3 has 15 amino acids. CDR1 is PRHDT and CDR2 is FYEKMQ in the germline V gene (reference sequence). The V end lost 5 bases, the J end lost 5 bases, and 16 bases lay between the germline ends.

This clonotype was detected ten times or more. The chain has TRBV7-9 and TRBJ2-4; D remains ambiguous. Looked up from germline, CDR1 is SEHNR and CDR2 is FQNEAQ (reference sequence). CDR3 size: 17 residues. V was pared by 1 base and J by 3 bases, with 16 bases between. The CDR3 DNA reads as TGTGCCAGCAGCTTAGTGCCCCAGAATCAAGACAAAAACATTCAGTACTTC. As protein: CASSLVPQNQDKNIQYF.

This clonotype appeared many times. The genes are TRBV7-9 and TRBJ2-3; 7 bases match TRBD2. The CDR3 is made up of 16 amino acids. Per the germline V gene, CDR1 is SEHNR and CDR2 is FQNEAQ (reference sequence). Germline trimming cut 5 bases from V and 4 bases from J; bases unmatched to any gene: 12. The CDR3 reads CASSPRAGTPADTQYF. The DNA of the CDR3 is TGTGCCAGCAGCCCCCGAGCGGGGACCCCCGCAGATACGCAGTATTTT.

The gene calls are TRBV10-2 and TRBJ1-1, with 7 nucleotides matching TRBD1. J was trimmed by 8 bases and V by 4 bases; bases with no gene match: 4. CDR1 is WSHSY and CDR2 is SAAADI in the germline V gene. The CDR3 length is 12 residues. DNA of the CDR3: TGCGCCAGCAGTGGGGGACAGTGGGAAGCTTTCTTT. Translation: CASSGGQWEAFF.

Many counts were recorded for this clonotype. The rearrangement uses TRBV7-2 and TRBJ1-2; 12 nucleotides agree with TRBD1. CDR1 and CDR2 from the germline V gene are SGHTA and FQGNSA. V was clipped by 5 bases and J by 4 bases; unmatched bases: 11. The CDR3 runs to 17 residues. The CDR3 bases are TGTGCCAGCAGCCCGGGACAGGGGGCGCGCGACGGCTATGGCTACACCTTC. This translates into CASSPGQGARDGYGYTF.

CDR3: CASSRTGYGYEQYF. The CDR3 bases are TGTGCCAGCAGCCGTACAGGGTATGGCTACGAGCAGTACTTC. The rearrangement joins TRBV14 to TRBJ2-7, with D perhaps matching TRBD1 (6 bases). The V gene's germline CDR1 is SGHDN and CDR2 FVKESK. This CDR3 spans 14 amino acids. Trimming stripped 4 bases from V and 3 bases from J, with 13 bases between.

Of note for this clonotype: Given a much more abundant clone one base away, this may be a read error. Here the CDR3 reads CASSNPTGGGTGVLFF. The CDR3 DNA sequence: TGTGCCAGCAGCAACCCGACAGGGGGAGGTACCGGGGTGCTGTTTTTT. The V gene is TRBV7-2, the J gene TRBJ2-2; TRBD1 aligns across 9 bases. This CDR3 has 16 residues. Germline V gene data show CDR1 as SGHTA and CDR2 as FQGNSA. The full variable domain, in which reference TRBV7-2 and TRBJ2-2 provide the parts outside the CDR3, is GAGVSQSPSNKVTEKGKDVELRCDPISGHTALYWYRQSLGQGLEFLIYFQGNSAPDKSGLPSDRFSAERTGGSVSTLTIQRTQQEDSAVYLCASSNPTGGGTGVLFFGEGSRLTVL.

This clonotype came up many times. This chain links TRBV7-9 with TRBJ2-2; 10 bases line up with TRBD1. CDR1 and CDR2 (germline): SEHNR, FQNEAQ (reference sequence). Trimming took 5 bases from V and 3 from J; bases not matched to a gene: 3. The CDR3 spans 15 residues. The CDR3 DNA reads TGTGCCAGCAGCCCTGGACAGGGGGACACCGGGGAGCTGTTTTTT. This codes for CASSPGQGDTGELFF.

The CDR3 here is CAISAGTGTNEKLFF. CDR3 in DNA: TGTGCCATCAGTGCAGGGACAGGGACTAATGAAAAACTGTTTTTT. The chain carries TRBV10-3 and TRBJ1-4; TRBD1 aligns across 9 bases. CDR3 length: 15 amino acids. Unmatched junction bases numbered 2, after V lost 4 bases and J lost 2 bases. The germline V gene encodes CDR1 ENHRY and CDR2 SYGVKD.

This clonotype is deemed medium-sized. CDR3 loop: CASSYTENTEAFF. As DNA, the CDR3 is TGTGCCAGCAGCTATACAGAGAACACTGAAGCTTTCTTT. This chain links TRBV7-2 with TRBJ1-1; D gene unclear. The CDR3 has 13 residues. Germline CDR1 SGHTA, CDR2 FQGNSA. The V gene lost 4 bases and the J gene lost 1 base, with 7 bases spanning the gap.

This clonotype was observed a few times. The chain employs TRBV7-3 and TRBJ2-7, with D maybe TRBD1 (7 bases). Trimming pared 5 bases from V and 6 bases from J, leaving 17 bases between. The CDR3 has 14 residues. The germline V gene encodes CDR1 SGHTA and CDR2 FQGTGA. The CDR3 nucleotides are TGTGCCAGCAGCCCCCGCCCGCAGGGGGGCGAGCAGTACTTC. Protein: CASSPRPQGGEQYF. Full variable domain (missing parts from reference TRBV7-3 and TRBJ2-7): GAGVSQTPSNKVTEKGKYVELRCDPISGHTALYWYRQSLGQGPEFLIYFQGTGAADDSGLPNDRFFAVRPEGSVSTLKIQRTERGDSAVYLCASSPRPQGGEQYFGPGTRLTVT.